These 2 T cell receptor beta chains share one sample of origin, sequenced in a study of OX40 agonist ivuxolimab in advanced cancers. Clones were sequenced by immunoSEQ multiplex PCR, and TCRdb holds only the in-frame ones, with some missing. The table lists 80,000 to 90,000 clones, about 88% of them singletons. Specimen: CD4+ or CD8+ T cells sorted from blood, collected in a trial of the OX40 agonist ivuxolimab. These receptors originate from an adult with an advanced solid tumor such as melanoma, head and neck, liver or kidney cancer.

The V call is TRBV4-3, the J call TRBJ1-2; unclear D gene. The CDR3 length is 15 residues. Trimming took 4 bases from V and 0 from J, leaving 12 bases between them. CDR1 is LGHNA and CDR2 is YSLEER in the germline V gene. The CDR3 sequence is CASSPGRPSNYGYTF. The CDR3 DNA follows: TGCGCCAGCAGCCCCGGGAGGCCCTCTAACTATGGCTACACCTTC.

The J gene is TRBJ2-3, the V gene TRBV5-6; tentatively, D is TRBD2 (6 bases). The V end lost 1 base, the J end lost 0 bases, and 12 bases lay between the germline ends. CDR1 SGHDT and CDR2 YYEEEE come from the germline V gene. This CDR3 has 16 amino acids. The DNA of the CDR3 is TGTGCCAGCAGCTTGCTAGAGCGGGTCAGCACAGATACGCAGTATTTT. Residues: CASSLLERVSTDTQYF.